These 7 T cell receptor beta chains share one sample of origin, sequenced in a study of blood T cell repertoires in COVID-19. Sequencing used immunoSEQ multiplex PCR; TCRdb keeps in-frame clones, though not all of them. The table has some 230,000 clones, around 81% seen once. Sequences were obtained from peripheral blood. The receptors were gathered from a woman aged 60-75 years with acute or convalescent COVID-19.

The chain joins TRBV10-1 to TRBJ1-3, with D maybe TRBD1 (5 bases). The CDR3 has 19 amino acids. Germline V CDR1 and CDR2: WNHNN, SYGVQD (reference sequence). The V end was cut by 0 bases, the J end by 1 base, with 19 bases between. The CDR3 DNA reads TGCGCCAGCAGTGAGTCACGGGGGTGTCGTCGGAAATCTGGAAACACCATATATTTT. Translating it yields CASSESRGCRRKSGNTIYF.

This CDR3 reads CASSRQGSTYNEQFF. CDR3 nucleotide sequence: TGTGCCAGTAGCAGACAGGGGTCGACCTACAATGAGCAGTTCTTC. V is TRBV19 and J is TRBJ2-1, with 8 bases aligning to TRBD1. This CDR3 spans 15 amino acids. The V segment lost 6 bases and the J segment 2 bases; nucleotides outside the gene matches: 6. Germline V gives CDR1 LNHDA, CDR2 SQIVND (reference sequence).

This chain uses TRBV4-2 with TRBJ2-7, with TRBD2 matching 11 bases. The germline V gene encodes CDR1 LGHNA and CDR2 YNFKEQ. With 0 bases clipped from V and 0 bases from J, the junction kept 4 bases outside the gene matches. CDR3 length equals 17 residues. CDR3 in amino acids: CASSQDGTSGLSYEQYF. CDR3 sequence (DNA): TGTGCCAGCAGCCAAGACGGGACTAGCGGCCTCTCCTACGAGCAGTACTTC.

This clone was observed a handful of times. The chain is built from TRBV28 and TRBJ1-4; no clear D gene. Germline V lookup: CDR1 MDHEN, CDR2 SYDVKM. This CDR3 has 11 amino acids. The ends were cut back, 7 bases at V and 6 bases at J, with 6 bases in the middle. CDR3 DNA sequence: TGTGCCAGCACAGGATATGAAAAACTGTTTTTT. This translates into CASTGYEKLFF.

The V gene is TRBV3-1 (or the pseudogene TRBV3-2), the J gene TRBJ2-5, with D uncertain. The CDR3 covers 11 residues. The V end lost 6 bases, the J end lost 5 bases, and 7 bases lay between the germline ends. Germline CDR1 LGHDT, CDR2 YNNKEL (reference sequence). The CDR3 is CASSRWETQYF. In DNA, the CDR3 is TGTGCCAGCAGTCGGTGGGAGACCCAGTACTTC.

This clone was seen a single time. This chain connects TRBV6-5 to TRBJ2-2; 7 bases line up with TRBD1. The CDR3 is made up of 13 amino acids. V dropped 7 bases and J dropped 6; count of bases not matched to a gene: 5. Germline values: CDR1 MNHEY, CDR2 SVGAGI. CDR3 region: CASTPGQSGELFF. The CDR3 region has the DNA TGTGCCAGCACTCCGGGACAGTCCGGGGAGCTGTTTTTT.

Here the CDR3 DNA reads TGTGCCAGCAGCTTGGTGGGGACAGGGAGGGCTCTCGAGCAGTACTTC. This encodes CASSLVGTGRALEQYF. The rearrangement links TRBV5-6 to TRBJ2-7; 9 bases agree with TRBD1. CDR3 length: 16 residues. J was trimmed by 6 bases and V by 0 bases; bases with no gene match: 10. CDR1 and CDR2 (germline): SGHDT, YYEEEE.